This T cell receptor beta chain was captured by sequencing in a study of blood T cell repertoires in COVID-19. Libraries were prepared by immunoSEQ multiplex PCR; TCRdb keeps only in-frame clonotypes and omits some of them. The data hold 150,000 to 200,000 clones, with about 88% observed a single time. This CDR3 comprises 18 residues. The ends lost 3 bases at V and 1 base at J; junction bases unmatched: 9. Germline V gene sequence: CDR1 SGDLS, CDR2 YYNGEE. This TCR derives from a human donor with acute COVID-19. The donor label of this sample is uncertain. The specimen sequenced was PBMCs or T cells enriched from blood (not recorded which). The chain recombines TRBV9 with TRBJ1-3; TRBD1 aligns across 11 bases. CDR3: CASSAGTGGQGSGNTIYF. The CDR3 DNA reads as TGTGCCAGCAGCGCCGGGACAGGGGGACAGGGGTCTGGAAACACCATATATTTT. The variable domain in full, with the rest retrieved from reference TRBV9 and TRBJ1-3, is DSGVTQTPKHLITATGQRVTLRCSPRSGDLSVYWYQQSLDQGLQFLIQYYNGEERAKGNILERFSAQQFPDLHSELNLSSLELGDSALYFCASSAGTGGQGSGNTIYFGEGSWLTVV.